This TCR beta chain derives from a study of T cells in Graves' hyperthyroidism and ophthalmopathy. Whole-study results and caveats: Ophthalmopathy was model-predicted a median 6.5 months pre-onset. Most clonotypes expanded in the thyroid (above 0.001) were also present in blood.

Researchers amplified the TCR beta CDR3 regions from RNA transcripts. An initial round of RT-PCR targeting the TCR CDR3 relied on the HTBI primer set. TCRdb processed the multiplex PCR reads anew with MiXCR; each CDR3 protein has one entry. Of hundreds of thousands of distinct CDR3 sequences in the sample, around 20% are singletons; the top ten hold approximately 30%. This clonotype was seen a handful of times. As yet, its antigen is unknown. Active moderate-to-severe ophthalmopathy, Clinical Activity Score at least 3, NOSPECS at least 4, under 3 months' duration. The authors took PBMCs from about 9.5 ml fresh peripheral blood. The sequence was collected from a man aged 25-40 years with Graves' ophthalmopathy. Sample: blood.

CDR3 loop: CSALAGVTDTQYF. Here the CDR3 DNA reads TGCAGTGCTCTAGCGGGAGTTACAGATACGCAGTATTTT. The rearrangement links TRBV20-1 to TRBJ2-3; 10 nucleotides align to TRBD2. J gave up 3 bases and V 5 bases, and 2 bases lay outside the gene matches. Germline CDR1 and CDR2: DFQATT and SNEGSKA (reference sequence). The CDR3 consists of 13 residues.